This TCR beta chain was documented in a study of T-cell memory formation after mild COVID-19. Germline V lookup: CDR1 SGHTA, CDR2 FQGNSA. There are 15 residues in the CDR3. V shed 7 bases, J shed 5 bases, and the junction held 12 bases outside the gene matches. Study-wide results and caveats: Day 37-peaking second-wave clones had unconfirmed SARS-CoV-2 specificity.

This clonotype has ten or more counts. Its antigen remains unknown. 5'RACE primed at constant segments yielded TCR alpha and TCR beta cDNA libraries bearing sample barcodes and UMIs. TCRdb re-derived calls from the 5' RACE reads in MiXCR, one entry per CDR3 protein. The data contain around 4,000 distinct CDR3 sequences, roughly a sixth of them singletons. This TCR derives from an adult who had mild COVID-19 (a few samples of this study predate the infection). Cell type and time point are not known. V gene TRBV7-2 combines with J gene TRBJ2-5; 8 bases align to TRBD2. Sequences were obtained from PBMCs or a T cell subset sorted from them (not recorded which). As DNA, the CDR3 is TGTGCCAGCAACCTCCGTGCGGGGGGCAGGGAGACCCAGTACTTC. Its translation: CASNLRAGGRETQYF.